This T cell receptor (beta chain) was observed in a study of shared clonotypes between healthy human individuals. The CDR3 totals 17 residues. Germline loops: CDR1 SGHTA, CDR2 FQGNSA. The V and J ends lost 1 base and 1 base, in that order; junction bases with no gene match: 6. The CD4+ fraction was divided into a CD45RA+ naive subset and a CD45RA-negative memory subset. Of note for this clone: The antigen is not known.

Overall study findings and caveats: Sampling covered blood only; tissue repertoires likely differ. Generation probabilities were higher for clonotypes shared across all four sorted-subset donors than for unshared ones.

The protocol was immunoSEQ multiplex PCR, while the TCRdb copy is restricted to in-frame clones and leaves out a portion. The sample consists of 2 million to 2.5 million clones, 92% of them appearing once. The receptor's source is a man aged 18 to 29 in good health. Some clones in this sample may be carry-over from other donors' samples. The rearrangement links TRBV7-2 to TRBJ2-5; TRBD2 matches 10 bases. The sequenced sample consisted of naive CD4+ T cells from PBMCs. As for subset: CD45RA+ positively selected. The CDR3 protein is CASSLGAAGGGQETQYF. CDR3 in DNA: TGTGCCAGCAGCTTAGGAGCAGCGGGAGGGGGCCAAGAGACCCAGTACTTC.